A selection of T cell receptor beta chains follows, all from one sample in a study of T cell responses to AZD1222 COVID-19 vaccine. Repertoires were generated with immunoSEQ multiplex PCR, while TCRdb's copy carries only in-frame clones and drops some. The repertoire holds about 93,000 clones, with 80% to 90% as singletons. Sample: peripheral blood, taken 28 days after the second AZD1222 dose. The receptors stem from an adult who received the AZD1222 COVID-19 vaccine. Each CDR3 is given without its conserved first and last residue. Fields, in order: D gene, V gene, J gene, CDR3 protein. The D gene is left open where the match is weak.

.	TRBV5-4	TRBJ2-3	ASRGGGTDTQY
.	TRBV12-3/TRBV12-4	TRBJ1-3	ASSLGNTIY
.	TRBV6-5	TRBJ1-1	ASRGGAGAF
.	TRBV10-3	TRBJ1-2	AINPDINYGYT
.	TRBV6-5	TRBJ2-2	ASSYTTGSTGELF
TRBD1	TRBV19	TRBJ2-7	ASSSTGASYEQY
TRBD1	TRBV9	TRBJ2-7	ASSVDGDSSYEQY
.	TRBV19	TRBJ2-3	ASEGSRDTQY
.	TRBV19	TRBJ1-2	ASSIRQRAREYGYT
.	TRBV7-8	TRBJ2-4	ASSLGPEWGPY
.	TRBV10-1	TRBJ1-1	ASSDPMAGLSAF
TRBD2	TRBV29-1	TRBJ2-1	SVDGGRGSYNEQF
.	TRBV30	TRBJ2-7	AWSVANEQY
TRBD1	TRBV7-2	TRBJ1-2	ASREPGQGYYGYT
.	TRBV18	TRBJ1-2	ASSTWDANLGYT
.	TRBV12-3/TRBV12-4	TRBJ2-7	ASSYDSSYEQY
.	TRBV7-7	TRBJ2-3	ASSTQGTDTQY
.	TRBV5-1	TRBJ1-1	ASTRSEGNTEAF
.	TRBV7-8	TRBJ2-7	ASSLWQGPSYEQY
.	TRBV2	TRBJ1-5	ASSVGPQPQH
.	TRBV3-1/TRBV3-2	TRBJ2-3	ASSQVRGRQY
.	TRBV14	TRBJ2-7	ASSGKYEQY
TRBD2	TRBV7-3	TRBJ2-5	ASSFRGGEETQY
.	TRBV3-1/TRBV3-2	TRBJ2-4	ASSQGGQGNIQY
.	TRBV10-3	TRBJ1-2	AIPPALYGYT
TRBD2	TRBV7-2	TRBJ2-2	ASSLEGGGSVAGELF
.	TRBV3-1/TRBV3-2	TRBJ1-2	ASSQAPGWLDGYT
.	TRBV10-1	TRBJ2-1	ASKGDWNNEQF
.	TRBV2	TRBJ1-1	ASLPAGWNTEAF
TRBD1	TRBV12-3/TRBV12-4	TRBJ1-2	ASSRQGLYGYT
TRBD1	TRBV5-1	TRBJ1-6	ASSSVTGGNSPLH
.	TRBV3-1/TRBV3-2	TRBJ2-2	ASSQRIAVIGELF
TRBD1	TRBV27	TRBJ2-7	ASRMVQGDVEQY
TRBD1	TRBV3-1/TRBV3-2	TRBJ2-7	ASSQVGTGSYEQY
.	TRBV7-8	TRBJ1-4	ASSLAVKGGEKLF
.	TRBV7-2	TRBJ1-6	ASRQTFGSKDSPLH
TRBD1	TRBV7-9	TRBJ1-2	ASSLGQGLSYT
.	TRBV6-5	TRBJ1-5	ASTQGSQPQH
.	TRBV7-2	TRBJ1-5	ASSLMGGPQPQH
TRBD1	TRBV27	TRBJ1-2	ASSRRDRGNYGYT
.	TRBV18	TRBJ2-1	ASSLHAPDTSSYNEQF
.	TRBV12-3/TRBV12-4	TRBJ1-5	ASKISNQPQH
TRBD2	TRBV19	TRBJ2-2	AGGTSGSGELF
TRBD1	TRBV3-1/TRBV3-2	TRBJ2-2	ASSDRGGTGELF
.	TRBV6-6	TRBJ1-1	ASSFLESEAF
.	TRBV5-6	TRBJ1-1	ASSKGTRPEAF
.	TRBV12-5	TRBJ1-1	ASGQGGTEAF
TRBD1	TRBV6-1	TRBJ2-5	ASSEAKGAIQETQY
.	TRBV5-5	TRBJ1-5	ASSQDGHQPQH
TRBD1	TRBV30	TRBJ2-4	AWKWGRGKNIQY
TRBD1	TRBV12-3/TRBV12-4	TRBJ1-2	ASSPTGLGGYT
.	TRBV28	TRBJ1-3	ASSLTGTTTGNTIY
TRBD1	TRBV7-6	TRBJ2-2	ASSPGQGGVGELF
.	TRBV5-4	TRBJ1-1	ASSVDPDTEAF
TRBD1	TRBV11-2	TRBJ1-1	ASSSSPGTGGTEAF
TRBD1	TRBV15	TRBJ2-7	ATSRDLSPDRAEQY